A single sample gave rise to the 5 T cell receptor beta chains below, sequenced in a study of T cells in Graves' hyperthyroidism and ophthalmopathy. From RNA transcripts, TCR beta CDR3 regions were amplified. A set of HTBI primers served as the primers for a first-round RT-PCR of the TCR CDR3. TCRdb recomputed calls from the multiplex PCR reads with MiXCR, one row per CDR3 protein. The table includes approximately 600,000 distinct CDR3 sequences, approximately 15% detected once. Material for sequencing was blood. Receptors were obtained from a woman younger than 35 with Graves' ophthalmopathy.

The chain is built from TRBV19 and TRBJ1-4, with D possibly TRBD1 on 6 matching bases. CDR3 size: 14 residues. CDR1 and CDR2 (germline): LNHDA, SQIVND (reference sequence). The V gene lost 8 bases and the J gene lost 7 bases, with 17 bases spanning the gap. In nucleotides, the CDR3 is TGTGCCAGTGCCTTAACAGGGCTCAGTGAAAAACTGTTTTTT. Its protein product is CASALTGLSEKLFF.

This clonotype showed up many times. The V call is TRBV30, the J call TRBJ2-5; TRBD2 might be the D (5 bases). The CDR3 length is 15 residues. Germline CDR1 and CDR2: GTSNPN and SVGIG (reference sequence). The germline V and J ends were trimmed by 4 bases and 2 bases, with 17 bases remaining between them. The CDR3 loop reads CAWTGGSGEQETQYF. CDR3 coding DNA: TGTGCCTGGACGGGCGGGTCGGGCGAGCAAGAGACCCAGTACTTC.

The chain combines TRBV27 with TRBJ1-1; no clear D. Trimming took off 0 bases at V and 8 bases at J, with 10 bases between the two ends. Germline loops: CDR1 MNHEY, CDR2 SMNVEV (reference sequence). The CDR3 has 13 amino acids. CDR3 residues: CASSLSGAQEAFF. In DNA, the CDR3 is TGTGCCAGCAGTTTATCGGGAGCACAAGAAGCTTTCTTT.

This clonotype was seen more than once but under ten times. The CDR3 DNA reads as TGTGCCAGTAGTGCCTGGACGGTGGGCGGTGAAAAACTGTTTTTT. It specifies CASSAWTVGGEKLFF. The genes are TRBV19 and TRBJ1-4, with unresolved D. The CDR3 is 15 residues long. In germline, CDR1 is LNHDA, CDR2 SQIVND (reference sequence). Trimming shortened V by 5 bases and J by 7 bases, and 17 bases separated the two germline ends.

This rearrangement joins TRBV27 to TRBJ2-2; possible D gene TRBD2, 6 bases. The CDR3 is made up of 15 amino acids. CDR1 and CDR2 (germline): MNHEY, SMNVEV (reference sequence). V lost 6 bases, J lost 6 bases, and 17 bases lay in between. The CDR3 DNA is TGTGCCAGCAGCTTTGGACTACCGGGGGCCGGGGAGCTGTTTTTT. Amino acid sequence: CASSFGLPGAGELFF.